One sample yielded the 22 T cell receptor beta chains listed below, sequenced in a study of vaccination and CD4 T cells after COVID-19. At the Johns Hopkins FTIC core, DNA taken from cultured CD4+ T cells was sequenced by way of the Oncomine TCR Beta short-read assay. TCRdb called the PCR reads again in MiXCR, with one record for every CDR3 protein. The top ten clones hold about a third of a sample with several thousand distinct CDR3 sequences, approximately 38% of them seen once. Treatment of the sample: roughly 10-day PBMC culture with coronavirus spike peptide pools or control peptides (ViraFEST assay). An unexposed donor provided the CD4+ T cells, which were collected before the COVID-19 pandemic (2011-2018). No cognate antigen is known for these TCRs. The sample was CD4+ T cells from blood, cultured in vitro. Source of these receptors: a human donor in good health.

The rearrangement joins TRBV2 to TRBJ2-3; D remains unclear. This CDR3 region has 12 residues. V lost 6 bases and J 2 bases, leaving 6 bases between the germline ends. Germline CDR1 SNHLY, CDR2 FYNNEI. As DNA, the CDR3 is TGTGCCAGCAGGATCACCACAGATACGCAGTATTTT. This gives the protein CASRITTDTQYF.

This clonotype was counted a few times. V is TRBV6-1 and J is TRBJ1-5; D uncertain. Trimming cost V 6 bases and J 3 bases, with 3 bases left between them. The germline gives CDR1 MNHNS, CDR2 SASEGT. The CDR3 covers 11 residues. The CDR3 nucleotides are TGTGCCAGCAGGGACAATCAGCCCCAGCATTTT. Translating gives CASRDNQPQHF.

The V and J genes are TRBV2 and TRBJ1-2; the D is unclear. The CDR3 consists of 14 residues. Trimming removed 6 bases at V and 0 bases at J, with 11 bases between. CDR1 and CDR2 from the germline V gene are SNHLY and FYNNEI. The CDR3 loop is CASRARTANYGYTF. The CDR3 coding sequence is TGTGCCAGCAGAGCACGGACTGCTAACTATGGCTACACCTTC.

This sequence joins TRBV27 and TRBJ2-1, with unresolved D. V was shortened by 2 bases and J by 7 bases, with 15 bases between the two germline ends. CDR1 and CDR2 (germline): MNHEY, SMNVEV (reference sequence). This CDR3 comprises 15 residues. As DNA, the CDR3 is TGTGCCAGCAGTTTAACCCCTTTGGGCGGAAATGAGCAGTTCTTC. Translating gives CASSLTPLGGNEQFF.

Only a few counts were recorded for this clonotype. The chain carries TRBV20-1 and TRBJ1-2; 9 bases are a match to TRBD1. The CDR3 loop spans 16 amino acids. Germline V gene sequence: CDR1 DFQATT, CDR2 SNEGSKA (reference sequence). Unmatched junction bases numbered 11, after V lost 0 bases and J lost 6 bases. The DNA for the CDR3 is TGCAGTGCTAGAGATATTATGACAGGGGGGTTGAATGGCTACACCTTC. Translating gives CSARDIMTGGLNGYTF.

This clonotype came up a few times. The CDR3 is CASSYTGGASQPQHF. In DNA, the CDR3 is TGCGCCAGCAGTTACACAGGGGGCGCCTCTCAGCCCCAGCATTTT. The V and J genes are TRBV4-1 and TRBJ1-5, with 9 bases that match TRBD1. V lost 6 bases to trimming and J lost 6 bases; unmatched junction nucleotides: 9. Germline-derived CDR1 and CDR2 are MGHRA and YSYEKL. CDR3 length equals 15 residues.

This chain connects TRBV5-1 to TRBJ1-2; unclear D gene. Trimming took off 0 bases at V and 4 bases at J, with 10 bases between the two ends. The CDR3 sequence is 14 residues long. Germline V lookup: CDR1 SGHRS, CDR2 YFSETQ. CDR3 loop: CASSLGARVYGYTF. The CDR3 DNA follows: TGCGCCAGCAGCTTGGGAGCACGGGTCTATGGCTACACCTTC.

The rearrangement joins TRBV30 to TRBJ2-7; maybe TRBD1 (6 bases). Germline V gene sequence: CDR1 GTSNPN, CDR2 SVGIG (reference sequence). Trimming removed 2 bases from V and 0 bases from J, with 14 bases in between. The CDR3 consists of 15 residues. DNA of the CDR3: TGTGCCTGGAGTCCCGGGACATTTAACTCCTACGAGCAGTACTTC. It is translated as CAWSPGTFNSYEQYF.

V gene TRBV7-7 combines with J gene TRBJ2-2; D gene unclear. This CDR3 has 11 residues. V shed 3 bases and J shed 6 bases, with 2 bases lying between them. Germline CDR1 SSHAT, CDR2 FNYEAQ (reference sequence). CDR3 loop: CASSFAGELFF. CDR3 nucleotides: TGTGCCAGCAGCTTTGCCGGGGAGCTGTTTTTT.

This chain uses TRBV20-1 with TRBJ1-1; 9 bases match TRBD1. The germline V gene encodes CDR1 DFQATT and CDR2 SNEGSKA (reference sequence). The CDR3 runs 13 residues. The ends lost 5 bases at V and 5 bases at J; junction bases unmatched: 6. The CDR3 loop reads CSAGTDRGTEAFF. The CDR3 DNA follows: TGCAGTGCTGGGACCGACAGGGGGACTGAAGCTTTCTTT.

This sequence joins TRBV2 and TRBJ2-7; weak D call: TRBD1 (6 bases). Looked up from germline, CDR1 is SNHLY and CDR2 is FYNNEI. Trimming stripped 6 bases from V and 6 bases from J, with 21 bases between. The CDR3 has 15 amino acids. The CDR3 sequence is CASSQQNTQGTEQYF. CDR3 nucleotide sequence: TGTGCCAGCAGCCAACAAAACACACAGGGTACCGAGCAGTACTTC.

The chain joins TRBV5-1 to TRBJ2-5; 10 bases agree with TRBD2. Per germline, CDR1 SGHRS and CDR2 YFSETQ. The CDR3 is made up of 18 amino acids. V was pared by 8 bases and J by 3 bases, with 19 bases of the junction left unmatched. Here the CDR3 DNA reads TGCGCCAGTGCACCCTACCGACAGTTAGCGGGAGGAGAAGAGACCCAGTACTTC. As protein: CASAPYRQLAGGEETQYF.

The chain is built from TRBV24-1 and TRBJ2-5, with D hard to call. The CDR3 totals 13 residues. Trimming left V 0 bases short and J 7 bases short, with 8 bases between. Germline V CDR1 and CDR2: KGHDR, SFDVKD. The CDR3 DNA reads as TGTGCCACCAGTGATTTGGATCTATCGACCCAGTACTTC. The encoded protein is CATSDLDLSTQYF.

The V and J genes are TRBV5-1 and TRBJ1-2; TRBD1 matches at 11 bases. Germline loops: CDR1 SGHRS, CDR2 YFSETQ. The CDR3 sequence is 15 residues long. J was trimmed by 8 bases and V by 4 bases; bases with no gene match: 10. CDR3 protein: CASSALGQGAGGYTF. DNA for the CDR3: TGCGCCAGCAGCGCGCTAGGACAGGGGGCCGGAGGCTACACCTTC.

The V gene is TRBV20-1, the J gene TRBJ2-3; 10 nucleotides match TRBD2. V lost 5 bases and J lost 10; bases outside the gene matches: 6. Germline V lookup: CDR1 DFQATT, CDR2 SNEGSKA (reference sequence). The CDR3 is made up of 12 amino acids. The chain's CDR3 is CSAFLGLAAQYF. The CDR3 DNA reads TGCAGTGCTTTCCTCGGACTAGCGGCGCAGTATTTT.

This clonotype has just a few counts. The chain employs TRBV11-1 and TRBJ2-2, with 10 positions matching TRBD2. CDR3 size: 17 residues. The junction had 10 bases not matched to a gene; V was cut back by 5 bases and J by 4 bases. CDR1 and CDR2 (germline): SGHAT, FQDESV (reference sequence). Here the CDR3 DNA reads TGTGCCAGCAGCATAGAGGGACTAGCGTCGGTCACCGGGGAGCTGTTTTTT. Translating it yields CASSIEGLASVTGELFF.

This clonotype appeared a few times. This chain joins TRBV27 and TRBJ2-7, with 9 bases fitting TRBD1. CDR3 length equals 14 residues. Germline CDR1 MNHEY, CDR2 SMNVEV (reference sequence). V trimming: 3 bases; J trimming: 7 bases; junction bases outside the gene matches: 7. The DNA for the CDR3 is TGTGCCAGCAGTTTGACGACAGGGGGAAGGGAGCAGTACTTC. It codes for CASSLTTGGREQYF.

CDR3 nucleotides: TGTGCCAGCAGTGACTCCTACGAGCAGTACTTC. Amino acids: CASSDSYEQYF. V and J are TRBV2 and TRBJ2-7; D gene unclear. CDR1 and CDR2 from the germline V gene are SNHLY and FYNNEI. Trimming left V 3 bases short and J 0 bases short, with 0 bases between. This CDR3 comprises 11 residues.

The CDR3 protein is CSARPSGGYIQYF. In DNA form, the CDR3 reads TGCAGTGCTAGACCGAGCGGGGGATACATTCAGTACTTC. V and J are TRBV20-1 and TRBJ2-4; 8 bases are a match to TRBD2. CDR1 and CDR2 (germline): DFQATT, SNEGSKA (reference sequence). V was pared by 2 bases and J by 8 bases, with 5 bases of the junction left unmatched. The CDR3 sequence is 13 residues long.

The chain is built from TRBV6-1 and TRBJ2-1; D may be TRBD2 (6 bases). With 8 bases removed from V and 7 bases from J, the gap between germline ends came to 24 bases. The CDR3 has 16 residues. Per germline, CDR1 MNHNS and CDR2 SASEGT. The CDR3: CASGLAGDYAGNEQFF. For the CDR3, the DNA is TGTGCCAGCGGGTTAGCCGGCGACTACGCGGGGAATGAGCAGTTCTTC.

This chain joins TRBV23-1 and TRBJ2-7, with D maybe TRBD1 (5 bases). TRBV23-1 is classed as an ORF, of uncertain function. CDR3 size: 17 residues. Trimming pared 7 bases from V and 3 bases from J, leaving 25 bases between. The DNA for the CDR3 is TGCGCCAGCAACACACCATTGCGCTGGGGCCACTACTACGAGCAGTACTTC. Translating it yields CASNTPLRWGHYYEQYF.

The chain recombines TRBV11-2 with TRBJ1-5; the D is unclear. Trimming pared 1 base from V and 4 bases from J, leaving 5 bases between. The CDR3 length is 13 residues. Germline V gives CDR1 SGHAT, CDR2 FQNNGV. This CDR3 reads CASSLGLNQPQHF. The CDR3 DNA reads TGTGCCAGCAGCTTAGGACTTAATCAGCCCCAGCATTTT.